This is a list of T cell receptor beta chains from one sample in a study of blood T cell repertoires in COVID-19. This table comes from immunoSEQ multiplex PCR, and its TCRdb copy is limited to in-frame clones, with some not included. The repertoire includes approximately 50,000 clones, 80% to 95% of them detected once, and around 6% sits in the top ten. What was sequenced was peripheral blood. The receptor set was obtained from a man aged 50-59 years with active COVID-19. Each CDR3 is given with its conserved first and last residue. Each record gives: V gene, J gene, D gene, CDR3 DNA, CDR3 protein. A D gene is named only where the DNA matches it firmly.

v_gene: TRBV3-1/TRBV3-2; j_gene: TRBJ2-3; d_gene: .; CDR3nt: TGTGCCAGCAGCAAACGGGGGGATACGCAGTATTTT; CDR3aa: CASSKRGDTQYF
v_gene: TRBV7-9; j_gene: TRBJ1-6; d_gene: .; CDR3nt: TGTGCCAGCAGCTTAGGAATCGGCGGCTATAATTCACCCCTCCACTTT; CDR3aa: CASSLGIGGYNSPLHF
v_gene: TRBV5-1; j_gene: TRBJ1-1; d_gene: .; CDR3nt: TGCGCCAGCAGCTTGGGACAACCATACACTGAAGCTTTCTTT; CDR3aa: CASSLGQPYTEAFF
v_gene: TRBV19; j_gene: TRBJ2-1; d_gene: .; CDR3nt: TGTGCCAGTAGTATTGGGCAGGCCGGGGATGAGCAGTTCTTC; CDR3aa: CASSIGQAGDEQFF
v_gene: TRBV7-2; j_gene: TRBJ2-2; d_gene: TRBD2; CDR3nt: TGTGCCAGCAGCCGTCTAGCGGGGGGGTATACCGGGGAGCTGTTTTTT; CDR3aa: CASSRLAGGYTGELFF
v_gene: TRBV7-9; j_gene: TRBJ2-1; d_gene: TRBD1; CDR3nt: TGTGCCGGCCCGACAGGGGGACCCTACAATGAGCAGTTCTTC; CDR3aa: CAGPTGGPYNEQFF
v_gene: TRBV6-6; j_gene: TRBJ2-2; d_gene: TRBD1; CDR3nt: TGTGCCAGCAGTTACCGGACAGGGGGCACCGGGGAGCTGTTTTTT; CDR3aa: CASSYRTGGTGELFF
v_gene: TRBV19; j_gene: TRBJ2-7; d_gene: .; CDR3nt: TGTGCCAGTACCCTTGGACAGGAGCAGTACTTC; CDR3aa: CASTLGQEQYF
v_gene: TRBV5-1; j_gene: TRBJ2-2; d_gene: .; CDR3nt: TGCGCCAGCAGCTTGGCAGGAGGCCTTAACGCCGGGGAGCTGTTTTTT; CDR3aa: CASSLAGGLNAGELFF
v_gene: TRBV3-1/TRBV3-2; j_gene: TRBJ2-7; d_gene: TRBD2; CDR3nt: TGTGCCAGCAGCCAAGATGGTCTAGCGGGGCGCGAGCAGTACTTC; CDR3aa: CASSQDGLAGREQYF
v_gene: TRBV5-1; j_gene: TRBJ1-3; d_gene: .; CDR3nt: TGCGCCAGCAGTTTGGGACCGGGGAACGGAAACACCATATATTTT; CDR3aa: CASSLGPGNGNTIYF
v_gene: TRBV2; j_gene: TRBJ2-1; d_gene: TRBD2; CDR3nt: TGTGCCAGCAGCAAAAACGAATTAGCGGGAGGCTACAATGAGCAGTTCTTC; CDR3aa: CASSKNELAGGYNEQFF
v_gene: TRBV10-1; j_gene: TRBJ2-2; d_gene: TRBD1; CDR3nt: TGCGCCAGCAGTGAAAAACCTGGACAGGGGTGGAACACCGGGGAGCTGTTTTTT; CDR3aa: CASSEKPGQGWNTGELFF
v_gene: TRBV11-2; j_gene: TRBJ2-7; d_gene: .; CDR3nt: TGTGCCAGCAGCTTAGACCGCGGGAAGTCCTACGAGCAGTACTTC; CDR3aa: CASSLDRGKSYEQYF
v_gene: TRBV3-1/TRBV3-2; j_gene: TRBJ2-2; d_gene: TRBD2; CDR3nt: TGTGCCAGCAGCCAACGGATTGAGCGGGGGGGCGTCACCGGGGAGCTGTTTTTT; CDR3aa: CASSQRIERGGVTGELFF
v_gene: TRBV5-8; j_gene: TRBJ1-1; d_gene: TRBD1; CDR3nt: TGTGCCAGCAGTTCCCCCCGGGACAGGGGGAAGTACACTGAAGCTTTCTTT; CDR3aa: CASSSPRDRGKYTEAFF